The rows below give T cell receptor beta chains drawn from one sample of a study of monozygotic twins with inflammatory bowel disease. TCRdb reprocessed the 5' RACE reads and reports one entry per CDR3 protein, with no DNA. The listing records approximately 380,000 distinct CDR3 sequences. Input material: blood. Every receptor here comes from a human donor with ulcerative colitis or Crohn's disease, or a healthy co-twin of an affected twin (not recorded which). The CDR3 runs from the conserved cysteine through the conserved F or W.

CASKRAGGASPYNEQFF TRBJ2-1 TRBV2
CASSQIGEPYGYTF TRBJ1-2 TRBV4-1
CASSEGAKLNAYEQYF TRBJ2-7 TRBV7-9
CSARDRGLGLNTEAFF TRBJ1-1 TRBV20-1
CASNKELAETQYF TRBJ2-5 TRBV5-1
CASSLGGSGGAFETQYF TRBJ2-5 TRBV11-3
CASSSQRLNTEAFF TRBJ1-1 TRBV5-1
CASSLQGAKINEQFF TRBJ2-1 TRBV5-6
CASSYLAGRTNYGYTF TRBJ1-2 TRBV6-5
CASSPRGQKNTEAFF TRBJ1-1 TRBV7-9
CASSPRSRGSYGYTF TRBJ1-2 TRBV7-9
CASSLDRFNNSPLHF TRBJ1-6 TRBV11-2
CASSPVGDRPYNEQFF TRBJ2-1 TRBV12-3/TRBV12-4
CASSYYAGTNFGYTF TRBJ1-2 TRBV6-5
CASRLVGLTFRETQYF TRBJ2-5 TRBV12-2
CASSHGTDNQPQHF TRBJ1-5 TRBV18
CASSLDRLDEQFF TRBJ2-1 TRBV9
CASSQGGTRPQETQYF TRBJ2-5 TRBV4-2
CASSPLGSNQPQHF TRBJ1-5 TRBV7-9